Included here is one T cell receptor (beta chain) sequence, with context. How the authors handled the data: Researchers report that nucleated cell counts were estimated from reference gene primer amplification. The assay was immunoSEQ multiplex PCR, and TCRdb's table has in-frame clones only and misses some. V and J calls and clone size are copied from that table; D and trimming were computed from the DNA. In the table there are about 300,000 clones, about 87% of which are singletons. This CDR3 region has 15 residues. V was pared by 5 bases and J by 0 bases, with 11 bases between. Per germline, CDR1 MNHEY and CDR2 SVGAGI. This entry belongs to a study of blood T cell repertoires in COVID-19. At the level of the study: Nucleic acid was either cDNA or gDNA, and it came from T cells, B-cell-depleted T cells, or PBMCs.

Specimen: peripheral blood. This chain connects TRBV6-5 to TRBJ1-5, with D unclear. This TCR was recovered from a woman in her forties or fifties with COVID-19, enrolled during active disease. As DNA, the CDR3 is TGTGCCAGCAGTACAGCACTTAATAGCAATCAGCCCCAGCATTTT. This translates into CASSTALNSNQPQHF.